This TCR beta chain was captured by sequencing in a study of blood T cell repertoires in COVID-19. Study-level information: The study drew acute and convalescent COVID-19 samples from the United States, Italy and Spain. Nucleic acid was either cDNA or gDNA, and it came from T cells, B-cell-depleted T cells, or PBMCs.

The CDR3 is 16 amino acids. Trimming cost V 0 bases and J 7 bases, with 16 bases left between them. The germline gives CDR1 MNHNY, CDR2 SVGAGI (reference sequence). This clone came up once. Original handling: For nucleated cells, counts were estimated from reference gene primer amplification. Generated by immunoSEQ multiplex PCR, the TCRdb table keeps only in-frame clones and is missing some. V, J and clone size are taken as reported in that table, and D and trimming were inferred from the DNA itself. The sample consists of 140,000 to 150,000 clones, around nine tenths of them appearing once. This TCR came from a human donor in a cohort sampled during active COVID-19. The chain recombines TRBV6-6 with TRBJ2-1, with D tentatively TRBD2 (7 bases). Material: peripheral blood. The CDR3 loop is CASSYSGGLLGNEQFF. The CDR3 DNA follows: TGTGCCAGCAGTTACTCGGGGGGGCTACTTGGTAATGAGCAGTTCTTC.